This record concerns one T cell receptor beta chain sequence. This clone was seen only a few times. Its antigen remains unidentified. Per-base qualities were not stored, and no clone one base away is much larger. Counted from cysteine to phenylalanine, this CDR3 has 15 amino acids. The retained sequence is limited to the CDR3, 45 bases, with the frame set at the first base. Taken from the germline V gene, the CDR1 and CDR2 loops are SNHLY and FYNNEI. V trim: 6 bases; J trim: 1 base; unmatched bases: 3. The library was generated by the immunoSEQ multiplex PCR assay. The multiplex PCR relied on a mix of 60 forward primers for TCR Vbeta segments and 13 reverse primers for TCR Jbeta segments. Amplification of the CDR3 region of rearranged TCR beta genes was performed with a multiplex PCR assay on genomic DNA. The amplified TCR beta libraries were sequenced on the Illumina HiSeq System as 87-base-pair reads. On the authors' methods: In a later analysis, about 80 million unique TCR beta chains were counted across the 500 to 850 repertoires, and about 9.9 million of these chains were shared by at least two donors. Raw reads were error-corrected and collapsed into unique sequences with a nearest-neighbor algorithm that merged closely related sequences to remove PCR and sequencing errors. To assign V, D and J gene segments, CDR3 sequences were aligned to IMGT reference sequences. For a sequence to be retained, at least a six-nucleotide match to both a V gene segment and a J gene segment was required. A rearrangement counted as productive if the CDR3 had no stop codons and remained in frame with V and J, and every other rearrangement counted as non-productive. Following IMGT convention, CDR3 was defined as the stretch from the second conserved V-encoded cysteine to the conserved J-encoded phenylalanine. Sequences without an unambiguous match to a single V gene segment were excluded from the earlier analysis of 450 to 650 of the donors. An earlier analysis of 500 to 600 of the donors classified V segments as functional when productive rearrangements were above 56.7% and as segregating when the standard deviation between donors was above 5%. A statistical classification framework was built for diagnosing cytomegalovirus status from the catalog of TCR beta chain sequences. V and J gene assignment, in a later analysis, came from comparing TCR nucleotide sequences with IMGT/GENE-DB human TR gene sequences. The TCRdist pipeline was used in a later analysis to assign CDR3 sequences and most-parsimonious VDJ recombination scenarios. A later analysis defined each TCR beta chain by its CDR3 amino acid sequence plus V-gene family, and excluded reads lacking a unique V-gene family. In a later analysis, 450 to 600 highly shared, low-generation-probability nucleotide sequences were removed to address suspected cross-contamination and a sequencing artifact. In a later analysis, a clonal expansion index for each public chain was calculated from normalized within-repertoire ranks of inferred template counts. Generation probabilities in a later analysis came from a VDJ recombination model fitted to out-of-frame rearrangements, and those results were checked against IGoR. In a later analysis, hypergeometric tests were used to score TCR-TCR, TCR-HLA and TCR-CMV co-occurrence, with a repertoire-size bias correction applied to TCR pairs. A later analysis estimated false discovery rates by permuting HLA or CMV assignments 20 times. In a later analysis, co-occurring TCRs were grouped using DBSCAN, and TCRdist sequence similarity was added for clustering within HLA-allele-positive subsets. Co-occurrence clustering excluded repertoires with fewer than 30,000 or more than 120,000 public chains, plus five with anomalous nucleotide sharing. TCRdb holds this immuneACCESS table with in-frame rearrangements only. Some clones are missing; in checked studies, unresolved V genes explain under half, and the rest has no known cause. For V, J and clone size, that table is used; D and trimming come from the DNA. This sample lists around 200,000 clones; roughly 84% were detected once. Of the sample, roughly 1.2% is held by the ten largest clones.

In total, 630 or so healthy bone marrow donors made up the cohort. At the time of sampling, every cohort member was nominally healthy, though immune exposures that went unrecorded were likely present. The donor was CMV seropositive and belonged to the group of 250 to 300 seropositive cohort members. A peripheral blood sample was provided by each donor, and peripheral blood mononuclear cells were used for TCR beta sequencing. The Qiagen DNeasy Blood Extraction Kit was used to extract genomic DNA from the blood cell samples. These data originate in a study of cytomegalovirus exposure and HLA in healthy donors (dated by TCRdb to about 2017). As for the study more broadly: An earlier analysis of some 550 of the donors reported 250 to 350 Gb of sequence data and some 120 million unique TCR beta sequences from 150 million to 200 million T cells. An early release covering 550 to 700 HLA-typed donors comprised about 290 gigabases of sequencing data and approximately 80 million unique TCR sequences. Of the 300 to 400 genotyped donors, roughly 85% fell in the genetic ancestry cluster associated with self-reported Caucasian donors. The study aimed to test whether signatures of past pathogen exposure could be identified by cataloging public T cell receptors. The study used immunosequencing to profile the T cell repertoires of some 600 subjects and linked those repertoires to cytomegalovirus serostatus. Along with the approximately 620-subject first cohort, a separate validation cohort of over a hundred different subjects was used. The study combined high-throughput TCR immunosequencing, statistical association of individual TCRs with disease status, and machine learning to predict cytomegalovirus infection status. In a later analysis, previously published TCR beta repertoires from hundreds of donors were re-analyzed and high-resolution HLA genotyping was added so that TCR occurrence patterns could be studied. In the later analysis, no new phenotypic data were used to find candidate immune exposures; instead, reliance was placed on TCR beta sequences and their occurrence across donors. An earlier analysis of about 620 of the donors applied high-throughput TCR beta sequencing to assess whether each TCR beta V gene segment acted as functional or pseudogenic. Donor age, sex, ethnicity and CMV serostatus were collected together with the repertoire data. In a later genetic analysis, genome-wide SNP genotypes for about 55% of the roughly 700 donors were used, and that subset was treated as a discovery cohort. All discovery cohort repertoires had been generated on a single sequencing platform. Both class I and class II loci were covered by HLA typing, at four-digit resolution. The number of donors typed differed by locus, with about 629-630 for A, B, C, DRB1 and DQB1, 522 for DQA1, over 600 for DPA1, and roughly 450 for DPB1. Roughly 5 DR-DQ haplotypes were treated as single units for association and clustering because of strong linkage in the cohort. On average, roughly 240,000 unique TCR beta nucleotide sequences were sequenced per donor among roughly 430 genotyped donors of the cohort, with roughly 18% of those sequences being non-productive.

The research as a whole found: In vitro tests confirmed that a few of the cytomegalovirus-associated TCR beta chains recognize cytomegalovirus antigens. A later genetic analysis reported fewer N-insertions in productive TCRs among donors in an Asian-associated ancestry cluster than the roughly 650-donor mean. While some public TCRs were present in many individuals, most TCR sequences turned up only very rarely across donors. When HLA alleles, especially DR and DQ, strongly co-occurred, attributing TCR associations to individual alleles was difficult. The 87-base-pair reads could not distinguish some IMGT-functional V segments, including TRBV6-2 and TRBV6-3, so those segments were excluded. A later analysis associated 16,951 TCR beta sequences with specific HLA alleles at a false discovery rate of 0.05. According to a later analysis, parvovirus B19, influenza, CMV and Epstein-Barr virus appeared linked to several top co-occurrence clusters. According to a later analysis, most CMV-associated TCR beta chains appeared to be HLA-restricted, and the HLA associations seemed to be driven largely by CMV exposure. In the study, 150 to 200 TCR beta chains were listed as associated with cytomegalovirus. Because HLA typing was unavailable for some donors at each locus, only the typed subset was used in association tests. Linkage disequilibrium might explain the correlated functional status among segregating V segments, but an unknown experimental factor could not be excluded. In a later analysis, HLA-associated TCR beta chains showed more clonal expansion and lower generation probabilities than non-associated chains that were equally common. In both the original and validation cohorts, the classifier was reported to diagnose cytomegalovirus status with high specificity and sensitivity. The earlier analysis of some 560 of the donors excluded seventeen rarely observed V segments, including chromosome 9 orphons, because counts were too low. In a later genetic analysis, a missense DCLRE1C variant was associated with V-gene and J-gene trimming of TCR beta chains, and the association was replicated in an independent cohort. A further reported finding was that TCR beta sequences accurately predicted the HLA-A and HLA-B alleles for most subjects in the first cohort. Roughly uniform sequencing depth across donors was assumed in presence/absence analyses, although this assumption may not hold. In this cohort, only TCR beta chains were sequenced, and detectable features were limited by the absence of alpha or paired-chain data. The only immune exposure information available for the cohort was CMV serostatus. It was suggested by the authors that the approach could potentially be generalized to other disease states and immunological phenotypes. A group of highly shared sequence variants was considered likely to be a technical artifact of the sequencing pipeline. An earlier analysis of 587 of the donors showed that most TCR beta V segments appeared in productive rearrangements either about 87% or about 30% of the time, which broadly matched IMGT annotations. In a later analysis, TCR association rates were found to vary across HLA loci, with the most associated TCRs seen for DRB1 alleles and the fewest for HLA-C alleles.

The origin of this receptor is a girl between 2 and 10 years old in good health and CMV-seropositive. Here the chain combines TRBV2 and TRBJ1-5, with 10 bases matching TRBD1. Sequenced: PBMCs. The DNA sequence is TGTGCCAGCAGAGACAGGGGGCTGAGCAATCAGCCCCAGCATTTT. Translated, it gives CASRDRGLSNQPQHF.